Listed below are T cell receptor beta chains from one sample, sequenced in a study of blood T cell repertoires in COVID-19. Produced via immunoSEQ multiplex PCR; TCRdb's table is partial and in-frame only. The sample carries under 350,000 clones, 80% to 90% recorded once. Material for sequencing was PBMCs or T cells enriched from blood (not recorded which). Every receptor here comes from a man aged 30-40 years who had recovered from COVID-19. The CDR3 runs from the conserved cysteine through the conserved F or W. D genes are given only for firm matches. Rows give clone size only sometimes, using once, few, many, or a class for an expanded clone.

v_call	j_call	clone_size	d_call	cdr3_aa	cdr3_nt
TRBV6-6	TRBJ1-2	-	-	CASSYEGTPSYGYTF	TGTGCCAGCAGTTACGAGGGAACCCCCTCCTATGGCTACACCTTC
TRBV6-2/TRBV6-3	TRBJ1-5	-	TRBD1	CASSRLRQGAYQPQHF	TGTGCCAGCAGTCGGCTCCGACAGGGGGCTTATCAGCCCCAGCATTTT
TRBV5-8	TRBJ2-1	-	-	CASSLGQDYNEQFF	TGTGCCAGCAGCTTGGGACAGGACTACAATGAGCAGTTCTTC
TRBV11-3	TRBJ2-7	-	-	CASSFPGGASSYEQYF	TGTGCCAGCAGCTTCCCCGGTGGGGCGAGCTCCTACGAGCAGTACTTC
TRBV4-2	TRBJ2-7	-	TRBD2	CASSPTSGGAFSYEQYF	TGTGCCAGCAGCCCGACTAGCGGGGGGGCCTTCTCCTACGAGCAGTACTTC
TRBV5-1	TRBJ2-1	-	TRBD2	CASSLVLAGGREQFF	TGCGCCAGCAGCTTGGTGCTAGCGGGGGGAAGGGAGCAGTTCTTC
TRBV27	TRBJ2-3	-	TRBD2	CASSSLAGTRTQYF	TGTGCCAGCAGTTCTCTAGCGGGAACACGTACGCAGTATTTT
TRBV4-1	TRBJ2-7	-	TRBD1	CASSQVKGAVYEQYF	TGCGCCAGCAGCCAAGTCAAGGGGGCGGTCTACGAGCAGTACTTC
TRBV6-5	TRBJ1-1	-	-	CASRRTRGRNTEAFF	TGTGCCAGCAGACGGACGCGGGGGCGCAACACTGAAGCTTTCTTT
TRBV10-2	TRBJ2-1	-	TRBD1	CASRETGGVEQFF	TGCGCCAGCAGAGAGACAGGGGGCGTTGAGCAGTTCTTC
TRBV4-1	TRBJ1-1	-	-	CASSQELVVRNTEAFF	TGCGCCAGCAGCCAAGAGCTAGTGGTCAGGAACACTGAAGCTTTCTTT
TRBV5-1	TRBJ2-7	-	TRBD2	CASRQGLAGGPHEQYF	TGCGCCAGCAGACAGGGACTAGCGGGAGGGCCCCACGAGCAGTACTTC
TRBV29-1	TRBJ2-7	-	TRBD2	CSVLRLTSGLSYEQYF	TGCAGCGTTCTTCGCCTCACTAGCGGCCTATCCTACGAGCAGTACTTC
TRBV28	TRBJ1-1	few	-	CAIATWGRATEAFF	TGTGCCATCGCGACTTGGGGGCGAGCCACTGAAGCTTTCTTT
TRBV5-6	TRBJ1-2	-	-	CASSLNGGNYGYTF	TGTGCCAGCAGCTTAAACGGGGGGAACTATGGCTACACCTTC